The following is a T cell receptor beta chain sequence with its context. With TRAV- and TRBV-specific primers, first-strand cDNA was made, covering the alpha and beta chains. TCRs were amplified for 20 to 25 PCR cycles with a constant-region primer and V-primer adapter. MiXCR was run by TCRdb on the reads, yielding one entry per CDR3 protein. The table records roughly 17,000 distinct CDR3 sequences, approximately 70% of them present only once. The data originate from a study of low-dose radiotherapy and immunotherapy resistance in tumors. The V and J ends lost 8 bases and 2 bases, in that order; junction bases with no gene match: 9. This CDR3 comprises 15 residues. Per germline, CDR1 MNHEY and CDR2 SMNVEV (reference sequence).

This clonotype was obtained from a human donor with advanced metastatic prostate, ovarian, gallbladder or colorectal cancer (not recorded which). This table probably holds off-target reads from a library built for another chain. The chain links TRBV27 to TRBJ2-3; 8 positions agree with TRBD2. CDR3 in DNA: TGTGCCAGCGCCACCGCGACTAGCGCCACAGATACGCAGTATTTT. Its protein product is CASATATSATDTQYF.